Here is one TCR beta chain with its context. This clone is a singleton in its sample. Its recognized antigen is unknown. No per-base quality is available; no much larger clone lies one base away. CDR1 and CDR2 (SEHNR, FQNEAQ) derive from the germline V gene (reference sequence). Clipping removes 5 bases from V and 0 bases from J, with 10 as the unmatched junction base count. The CDR3 numbers 17 residues from cysteine through phenylalanine. Only the CDR3 DNA stays, 51 bases, in frame from base 1. Healthy HIV-negative adults with no recently reported acute infections or vaccinations were included as donors. Every donor was a Caucasian adult living in Nashville, Tennessee, USA. Magnetic negative selection was used to enrich CD4+ T cells, after which naive cells were positively selected on CD45RA and the negative fraction became the memory subset. After blood collection by leukapheresis, PBMCs were isolated using Ficoll-Histopaque density gradient centrifugation and then cryopreserved in the vapor phase of liquid nitrogen. Analytical flow cytometry was used to check the purity and quantity of every magnetically sorted T cell population. Genomic DNA was isolated from every sorted fraction and measured by UV absorbance on a Nanodrop 2000c.

This sample was taken from a study of shared clonotypes between healthy human individuals (TCRdb year 2020). For the study in its entirety: Three men and two women, aged 18 to 49 years, made up the cohort. Per donor, three plates each were used for CD4 naive and CD4 memory, two for CD8 naive, and one for CD8 memory. Blood TCR repertoires of five healthy adults were deeply sequenced to estimate repertoire size and the extent of clonotype sharing between individuals. Libraries were prepared and TCR repertoires were sequenced by different laboratories using diverse techniques, in order to increase sequencing depth and limit assay-specific biases. Per donor, leukapheresis produced somewhere between about 0.8 and 9.5 billion PBMCs. General study outcomes and caveats: The small number of donors limited the genetic and exposure-history diversity represented. Naive subsets generally had larger estimated clonotype richness than memory subsets. Sampling was restricted to blood, and TCR repertoires in tissue are likely to differ from TCR repertoires in blood. Across four donors, around 5.4% of naive CD4, roughly 3.8% of naive CD8, around 2.1% of memory CD4, and about 0.4% of memory CD8 clonotypes were shared. Higher generation probabilities were observed for clonotypes shared by all four sorted-subset donors than for non-shared clonotypes. Even with the large sequencing depth, rarefaction of the sorted-subset datasets indicated that sequencing was incomplete. Based on pairwise subsampling, the degree of clonotype sharing among donors was expected to be affected by sequencing depth.

Using the deep immunoSEQ assay, multiplex PCR amplified TCR CDR3 regions from genomic DNA. Extracted genomic DNA from each cell subset was distributed evenly across all wells of several immunoSEQ 96-well plates, and each plate was treated as a replicate. For sorted subsets, roughly 200 ng of genomic DNA, equivalent to tens of thousands of T cell genomes, went into each replicate PCR. Purified libraries were quantified with a Qubit 3.0 fluorometer, sized on a Bioanalyzer 2100, and re-quantified with the KAPA Library Quantification kit. Each immunoSEQ 96-well plate was sequenced on its own single-read 150-cycle Illumina NextSeq 550 flow cell. The published analysis was carried out like this. The immunoSEQ output contained only junctional sequences without quality scores, so filtering could not match that applied to full-length reads. Sequences were annotated with PyIR, a Python wrapper for IgBLAST v1.9, and V/J genes and CDR3 were assigned using IMGT germline references. Any read was removed if the V/J assignment was weak (E-value above 1e-6), the CDR3 was missing, or the read contained stop codons, out-of-frame junctions, or ambiguous translated residues. V3J clonotypes were defined as sequences sharing an identical inferred V gene, J gene, and CDR3 amino acid sequence. To compute the percentage overlap between repertoires, the number of shared unique clonotypes was divided by the size of the smaller repertoire. Richness of each repertoire was evaluated using RTK rarefaction, the Chao1 estimator, and Recon v2.1 estimates of unobserved clonotypes. For all TCRbeta clonotypes obtained by the gDNA method from a few donors, generation probabilities were computed with OLGA. As stored in TCRdb, this immuneACCESS dataset retains in-frame rearrangements with V and J assigned. A fraction of the clones does not appear; measured against another copy, unresolved V genes explain less than half of the discrepancy, and the remainder lacks a known reason. V and J calls and clone size are given by that table; D and trimming were obtained from the DNA. The sample table shows a few million clones, and roughly nine tenths are seen once. The ten largest clones represent around 0.15% of the sample.

This clonotype was obtained from a man between 18 and 35 years old in good health. The specimen was naive CD4+ T cells sorted from blood. In light of the paper, this sample's cell subset or site label describes: CD45RA+ positively selected. The chain is encoded by TRBV7-9 joined to TRBJ2-1, with 7 middle bases fitting TRBD1. The CDR3 region reads CASSTTQGQSSYNEQFF. In nucleotides, the sequence is TGTGCCAGCAGCACAACACAGGGGCAGAGCTCCTACAATGAGCAGTTCTTC.